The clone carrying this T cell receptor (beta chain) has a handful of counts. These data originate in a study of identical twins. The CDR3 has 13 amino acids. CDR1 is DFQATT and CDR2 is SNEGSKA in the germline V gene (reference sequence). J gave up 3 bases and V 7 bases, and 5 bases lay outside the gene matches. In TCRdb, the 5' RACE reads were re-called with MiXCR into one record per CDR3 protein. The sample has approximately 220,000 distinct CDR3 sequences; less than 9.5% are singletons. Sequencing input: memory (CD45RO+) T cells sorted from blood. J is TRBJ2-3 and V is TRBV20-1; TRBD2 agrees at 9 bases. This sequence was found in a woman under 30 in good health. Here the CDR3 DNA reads TGCAGTGAACGCGGGAGGGGAACAGATACGCAGTATTTT. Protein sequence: CSERGRGTDTQYF.